A single sample gave rise to the 6 T cell receptor beta chains below, sequenced in a study of beta chain features in type 1 diabetes (dated by TCRdb to the late 2010s). The research as a whole found: In all four CD4+ subsets, TCRB CDR3 length was moderately but significantly shorter in type 1 diabetes patients.

Preparation of the library involved the immunoSEQ multiplex PCR assay. All of the isolated RNA was reverse transcribed with the High Capacity cDNA Reverse Transcription Kit, so expressed TCRB transcripts were sequenced. Entries here come from immuneACCESS through TCRdb and include only in-frame sequences with V and J called. Some clones fail to appear in such tables; in the studies checked, an unresolved V gene covers under half of the shortfall, and the cause of the remainder is unknown. A total of 500,000 to 650,000 clones appear in this sample, around 12% of them only once. The ten largest make up 0.095% to 0.15% of the sample. Their antigen targets remain unknown. The specimen sequenced was naive CD4+ T cells from blood. The intended sense of this specimen's cell subset or site label: true naive CD4+ T cells. Every receptor here comes from a man aged 30 to 39 with type 1 diabetes.

The chain employs TRBV6-1 and TRBJ2-7; 7 bases fit TRBD1. The J segment lost 6 bases and the V segment lost 1 base, leaving 9 bases of the junction unmatched. CDR3 length: 15 amino acids. Germline values: CDR1 MNHNS, CDR2 SASEGT. The CDR3 loop is CASSEGGTVPSEQYF. In nucleotides, the CDR3 is TGTGCCAGCAGTGAAGGGGGGACAGTCCCCTCCGAGCAGTACTTC.

V gene TRBV9 combines with J gene TRBJ2-5; D is uncertain. V lost 3 bases and J 5 bases, leaving 11 bases between the germline ends. The CDR3 has 13 residues. Looked up from germline, CDR1 is SGDLS and CDR2 is YYNGEE. Here the CDR3 reads CASSASTWETQYF. DNA for the CDR3: TGTGCCAGCAGCGCCTCCACTTGGGAGACCCAGTACTTC.

The chain combines TRBV5-1 with TRBJ2-7; TRBD2 agrees at 9 bases. CDR3 length: 16 residues. Per germline, CDR1 SGHRS and CDR2 YFSETQ. V trimming: 1 base; J trimming: 5 bases; junction bases outside the gene matches: 10. Here the CDR3 DNA reads TGCGCCAGCAGCTTGCTTAGCGGGGGTGCAGCCCACGAGCAGTACTTC. Residues: CASSLLSGGAAHEQYF.

The chain recombines TRBV5-4 with TRBJ2-7; D is ambiguous. V lost 0 bases, J lost 3 bases, and 4 bases lay in between. Germline V lookup: CDR1 SGHNT, CDR2 YYREEE (reference sequence). The CDR3 spans 12 residues. CDR3 amino acids: CASSLESYEQYF. Here the CDR3 DNA reads TGTGCCAGCAGCTTGGAGAGCTACGAGCAGTACTTC.

The chain recombines TRBV7-4 with TRBJ2-2; 8 bases agree with TRBD2. The CDR3 spans 16 residues. Germline loops: CDR1 SGHVT, CDR2 SQSDAQ. Trimming cost V 4 bases and J 3 bases; bases outside gene matches: 7. CDR3 DNA: TGTGCCAGCAGCTGCGAGATAGCGGGGTACACCGGGGAGCTGTTTTTT. Translating gives CASSCEIAGYTGELFF. Full variable domain (remainder filled in from reference TRBV7-4 and TRBJ2-2): GAGVSQSPRYKVAKRGRDVALRCDSISGHVTLYWYRQTLGQGSEVLTYSQSDAQRDKSGRPSGRFSAERPERSVSTLKIQRTEQGDSAVYLCASSCEIAGYTGELFFGEGSRLTVL.

This clone has only a few counts. The chain uses TRBV9 and TRBJ2-1, with 7 bases lining up with TRBD1. Losses at the gene ends were 5 bases for V and 8 bases for J; bases not matched to a gene: 13. In germline, CDR1 is SGDLS, CDR2 YYNGEE. The CDR3 loop spans 15 amino acids. CDR3 region: CASSASGTAFYEQFF. The CDR3 DNA follows: TGTGCCAGCAGTGCCTCCGGGACAGCTTTCTATGAGCAGTTCTTC.